This TCR beta chain comes out of a study of blood T cell repertoires in COVID-19. Whole-study context: Collection of acute and convalescent COVID-19 samples took place in the United States, Italy and Spain. T cells, B-cell-depleted T cells, or PBMCs supplied cDNA or gDNA.

The CDR3 spans 11 residues. Germline loops: CDR1 DFQATT, CDR2 SNEGSKA (reference sequence). Original processing methods: Amplification of reference gene primers was used by the study to estimate nucleated cell counts. The assay was immunoSEQ multiplex PCR, and TCRdb's table has in-frame clones only and misses some. V, J and clone size are those of that table, while D and trimming were read from the DNA. Of almost 95,000 clones in the sample, roughly 72% were seen once. The TCR originated in a woman aged 55-70 years in a cohort sampled during active or convalescent COVID-19. The source material was peripheral blood. The chain uses TRBV20-1 and TRBJ2-5, with D tentatively TRBD1 (5 bases). Here the CDR3 reads CSLQGEETQYF. Written as DNA, the CDR3 is TGCAGCCTACAAGGGGAAGAGACCCAGTACTTC.